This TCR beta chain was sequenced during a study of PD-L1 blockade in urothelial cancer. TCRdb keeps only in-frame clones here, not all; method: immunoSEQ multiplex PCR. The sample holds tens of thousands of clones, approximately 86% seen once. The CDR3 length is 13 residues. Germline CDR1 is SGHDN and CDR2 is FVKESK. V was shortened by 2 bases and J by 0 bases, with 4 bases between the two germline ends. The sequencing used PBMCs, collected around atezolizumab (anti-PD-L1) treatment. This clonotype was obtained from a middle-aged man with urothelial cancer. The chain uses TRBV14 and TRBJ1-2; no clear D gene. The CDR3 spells CASSQSTNYGYTF. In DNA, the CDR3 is TGTGCCAGCAGCCAAAGCACTAACTATGGCTACACCTTC.